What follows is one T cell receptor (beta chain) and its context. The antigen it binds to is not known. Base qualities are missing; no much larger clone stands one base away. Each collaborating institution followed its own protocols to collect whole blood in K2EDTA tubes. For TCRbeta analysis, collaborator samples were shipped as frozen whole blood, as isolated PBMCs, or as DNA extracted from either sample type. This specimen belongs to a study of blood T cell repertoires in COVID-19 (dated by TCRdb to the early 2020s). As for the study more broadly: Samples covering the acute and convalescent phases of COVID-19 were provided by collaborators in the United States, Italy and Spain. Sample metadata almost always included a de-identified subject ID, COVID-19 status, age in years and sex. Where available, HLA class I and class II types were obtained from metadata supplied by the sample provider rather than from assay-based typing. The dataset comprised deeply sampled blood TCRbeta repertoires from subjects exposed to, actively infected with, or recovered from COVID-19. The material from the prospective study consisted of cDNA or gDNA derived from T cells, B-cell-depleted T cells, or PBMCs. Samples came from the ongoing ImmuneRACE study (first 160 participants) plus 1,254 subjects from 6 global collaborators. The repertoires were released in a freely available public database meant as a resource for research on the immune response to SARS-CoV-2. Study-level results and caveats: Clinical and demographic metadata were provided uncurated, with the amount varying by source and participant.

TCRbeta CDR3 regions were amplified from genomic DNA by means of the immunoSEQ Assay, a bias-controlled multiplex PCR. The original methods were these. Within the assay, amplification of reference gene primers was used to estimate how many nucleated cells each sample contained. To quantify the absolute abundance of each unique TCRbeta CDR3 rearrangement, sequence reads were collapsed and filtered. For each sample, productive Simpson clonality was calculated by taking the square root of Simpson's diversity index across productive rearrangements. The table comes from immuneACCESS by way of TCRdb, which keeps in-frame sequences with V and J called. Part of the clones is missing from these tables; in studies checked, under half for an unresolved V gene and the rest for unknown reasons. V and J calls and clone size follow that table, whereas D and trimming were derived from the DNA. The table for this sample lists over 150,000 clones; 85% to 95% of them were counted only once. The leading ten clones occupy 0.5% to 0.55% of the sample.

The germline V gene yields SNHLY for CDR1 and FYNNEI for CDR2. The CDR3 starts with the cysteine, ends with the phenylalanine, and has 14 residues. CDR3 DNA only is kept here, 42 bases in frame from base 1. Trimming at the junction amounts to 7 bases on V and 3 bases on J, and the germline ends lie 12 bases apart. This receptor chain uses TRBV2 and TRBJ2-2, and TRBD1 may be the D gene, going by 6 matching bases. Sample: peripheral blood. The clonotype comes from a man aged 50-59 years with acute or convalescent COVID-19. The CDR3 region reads CASNGRGDTGELFF. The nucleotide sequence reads TGTGCCAGCAACGGCAGGGGAGACACCGGGGAGCTGTTTTTT.